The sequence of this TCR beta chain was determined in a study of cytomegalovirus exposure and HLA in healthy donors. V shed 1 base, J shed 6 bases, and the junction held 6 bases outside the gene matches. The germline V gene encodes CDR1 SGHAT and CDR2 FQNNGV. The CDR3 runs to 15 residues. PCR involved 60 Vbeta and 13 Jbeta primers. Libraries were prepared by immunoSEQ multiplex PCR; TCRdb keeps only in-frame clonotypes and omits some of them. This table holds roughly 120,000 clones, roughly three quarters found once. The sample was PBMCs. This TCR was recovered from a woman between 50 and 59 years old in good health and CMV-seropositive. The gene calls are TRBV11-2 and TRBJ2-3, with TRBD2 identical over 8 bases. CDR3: CASSLASGGYDTQYF. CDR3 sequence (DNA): TGTGCCAGCAGCTTAGCGAGCGGGGGCTATGATACGCAGTATTTT.